The source of this T cell receptor (beta chain) is a study of human T cells and chemical hapten exposure. Regarding time point: pre-sensitization, week 0. Treatment noted: therapeutic diphenylcyclopropenone sensitization with weekly scalp DPC. The germline gives CDR1 SGDLS, CDR2 YYNGEE. V lost 0 bases, J lost 2 bases, and 5 bases stayed unmatched. This CDR3 contains 16 residues. TCRdb passed the RACE reads through MiXCR, listing each CDR3 protein once. The data contain approximately 400,000 distinct CDR3 sequences, 4.5% to 5.5% of them singletons. At least ten counts were recorded for this clonotype. The V and J genes are TRBV9 and TRBJ2-3; TRBD2 matches at 8 bases. Sequencing was performed on whole blood, taken in connection with sensitization to the hapten diphenylcyclopropenone (DPC). This sequence originates from a woman between 45 and 60 years old with alopecia areata. Some clones in this sample may be carry-over from other donors' samples. CDR3 in amino acids: CASSVDAGGVTDTQYF. CDR3 nucleotide sequence: TGTGCCAGCAGCGTAGATGCGGGGGGCGTCACAGATACGCAGTATTTT.